The source of this T cell receptor (beta chain) is a study of early T cells in non-severe SARS-CoV-2 infection. Study context: Sequencing used unsorted whole-blood bulk RNA, so chains lack pairing. The study, taken as a whole, reports: Private and CD4 specificities were missed by VDJdb matching, which favored anti-spike CD8 responses.

This clonotype was detected only a few times. What it binds is unknown. CDR3 length: 14 amino acids. Germline CDR1 SGHTA, CDR2 FQGNSA. Trimming removed 4 bases at V and 4 bases at J, with 10 bases between. Tagging with unique molecular identifiers was applied to individual cDNA molecules. TCRdb reprocessed the 5' RACE reads via MiXCR and lists one record per CDR3 protein. The sample lists about 29,000 distinct CDR3 sequences, roughly 5% occurring once. The genes are TRBV7-2 and TRBJ2-2, with D possibly TRBD2 on 5 matching bases. The receptor was isolated from an adult who was a healthcare worker with PCR-confirmed SARS-CoV-2 infection or an uninfected control (not recorded which). Input material: whole blood. CDR3 loop: CASSYRTGTGELFF. The CDR3 DNA follows: TGTGCCAGCAGCTATCGGACTGGCACCGGGGAGCTGTTTTTT.